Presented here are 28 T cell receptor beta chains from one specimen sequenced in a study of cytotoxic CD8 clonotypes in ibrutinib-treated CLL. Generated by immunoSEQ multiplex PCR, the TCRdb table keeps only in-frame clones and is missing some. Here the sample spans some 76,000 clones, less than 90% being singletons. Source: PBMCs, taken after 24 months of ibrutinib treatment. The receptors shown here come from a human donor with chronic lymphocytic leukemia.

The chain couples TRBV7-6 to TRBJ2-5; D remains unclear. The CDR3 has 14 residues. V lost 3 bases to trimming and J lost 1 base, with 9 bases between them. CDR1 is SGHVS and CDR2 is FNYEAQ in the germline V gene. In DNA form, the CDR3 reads TGTGCCAGCAGCTTTATAGAACGCCAAGAGACCCAGTACTTC. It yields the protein CASSFIERQETQYF.

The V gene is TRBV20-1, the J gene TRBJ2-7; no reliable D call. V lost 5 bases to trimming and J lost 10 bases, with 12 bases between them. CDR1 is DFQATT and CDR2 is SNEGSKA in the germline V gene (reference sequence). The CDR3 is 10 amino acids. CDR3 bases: TGCAGTGCTTATCTACGCCGCCAGTACTTC. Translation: CSAYLRRQYF.

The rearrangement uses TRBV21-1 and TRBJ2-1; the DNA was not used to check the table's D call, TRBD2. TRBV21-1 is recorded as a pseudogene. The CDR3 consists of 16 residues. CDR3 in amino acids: CASSKVDAEVYNEQFF. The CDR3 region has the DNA TGTGCCAGCAGCAAAGTGGACGCGGAGGTGTACAATGAGCAGTTCTTC.

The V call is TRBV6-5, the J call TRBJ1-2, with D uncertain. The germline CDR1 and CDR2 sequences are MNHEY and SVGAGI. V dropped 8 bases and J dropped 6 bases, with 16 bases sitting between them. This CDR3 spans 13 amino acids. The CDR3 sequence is CASCFKRKDGYTF. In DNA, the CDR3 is TGTGCCAGCTGCTTTAAACGGAAAGATGGCTACACCTTC.

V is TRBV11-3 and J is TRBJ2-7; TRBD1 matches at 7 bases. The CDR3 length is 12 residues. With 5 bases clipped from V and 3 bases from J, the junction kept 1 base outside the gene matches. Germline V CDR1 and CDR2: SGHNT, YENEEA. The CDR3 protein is CASSRTGYEQYF. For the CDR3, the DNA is TGTGCCAGCAGCCGGACAGGCTACGAGCAGTACTTC.

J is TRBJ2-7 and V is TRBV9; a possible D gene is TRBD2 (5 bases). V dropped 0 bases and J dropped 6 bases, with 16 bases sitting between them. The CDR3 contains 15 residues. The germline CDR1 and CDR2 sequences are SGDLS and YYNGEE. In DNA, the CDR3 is TGTGCCAGCAGCGTAGGGTCCCTCCCCCGGGGCGAGCAGTACTTC. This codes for CASSVGSLPRGEQYF.

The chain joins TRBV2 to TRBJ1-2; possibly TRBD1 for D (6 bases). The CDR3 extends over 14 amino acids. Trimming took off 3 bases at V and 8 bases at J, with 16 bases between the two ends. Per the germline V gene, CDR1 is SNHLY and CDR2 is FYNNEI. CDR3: CASSEWGLFRGYTF. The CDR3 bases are TGTGCCAGCAGTGAGTGGGGGCTCTTTCGGGGCTACACCTTC.

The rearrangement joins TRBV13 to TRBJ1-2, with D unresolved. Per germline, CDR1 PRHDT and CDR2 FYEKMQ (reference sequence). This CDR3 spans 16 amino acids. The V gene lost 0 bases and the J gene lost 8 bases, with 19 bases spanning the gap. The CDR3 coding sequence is TGTGCCAGCAGCTTAGGCCGTTCAGGATCGGAGGAAGGCTACACCTTC. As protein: CASSLGRSGSEEGYTF.

This CDR3 reads CASSRDRGYYGYTF. The CDR3 coding sequence is TGCGCCAGCAGCCGGGACAGGGGTTACTATGGCTACACCTTC. The chain couples TRBV5-1 to TRBJ1-2; 10 bases align to TRBD1. The CDR3 extends over 14 amino acids. Unmatched junction bases numbered 3, after V lost 4 bases and J lost 3 bases. In germline, CDR1 is SGHRS, CDR2 YFSETQ.

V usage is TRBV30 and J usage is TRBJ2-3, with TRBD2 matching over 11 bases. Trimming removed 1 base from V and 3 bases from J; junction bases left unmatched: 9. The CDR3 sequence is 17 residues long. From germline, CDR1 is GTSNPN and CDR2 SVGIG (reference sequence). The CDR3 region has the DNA TGTGCCTGGAGTGCCCCAGCGGCTAGCGGGAGGACAGATACGCAGTATTTT. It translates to CAWSAPAASGRTDTQYF.

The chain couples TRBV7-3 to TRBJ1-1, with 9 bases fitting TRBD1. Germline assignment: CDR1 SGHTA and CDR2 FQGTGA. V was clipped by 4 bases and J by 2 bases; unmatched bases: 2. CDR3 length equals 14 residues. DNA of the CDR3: TGTGCCAGCAGCTCGGACAGGGGAAACACTGAAGCTTTCTTT. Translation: CASSSDRGNTEAFF.

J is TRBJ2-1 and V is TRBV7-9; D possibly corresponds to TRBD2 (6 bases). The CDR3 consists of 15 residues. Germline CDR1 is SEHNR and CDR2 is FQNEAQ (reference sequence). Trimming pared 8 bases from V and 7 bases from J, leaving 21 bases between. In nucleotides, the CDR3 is TGTGCCAGCGGGGTACGGGAGTGGGACTTGAATGAGCAGTTCTTC. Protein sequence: CASGVREWDLNEQFF. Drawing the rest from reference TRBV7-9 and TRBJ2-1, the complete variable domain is DTGVSQNPRHKITKRGQNVTFRCDPISEHNRLYWYRQTLGQGPEFLTYFQNEAQLEKSRLLSDRFSAERPKGSFSTLEIQRTEQGDSAMYLCASGVREWDLNEQFFGPGTRLTVL.

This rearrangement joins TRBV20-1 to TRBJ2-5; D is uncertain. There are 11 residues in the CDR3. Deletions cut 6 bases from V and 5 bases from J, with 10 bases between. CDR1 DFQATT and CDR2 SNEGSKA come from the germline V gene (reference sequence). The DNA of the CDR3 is TGCAGTGCGAGGACCCCGGAGACCCAGTACTTC. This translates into CSARTPETQYF.

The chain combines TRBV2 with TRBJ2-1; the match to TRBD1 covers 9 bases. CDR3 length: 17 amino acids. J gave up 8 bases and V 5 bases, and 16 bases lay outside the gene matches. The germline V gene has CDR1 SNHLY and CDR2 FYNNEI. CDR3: CASSLLPGQGRKDEQFF. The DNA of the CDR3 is TGTGCCAGCAGTTTACTTCCGGGACAGGGTAGGAAGGATGAGCAGTTCTTC.

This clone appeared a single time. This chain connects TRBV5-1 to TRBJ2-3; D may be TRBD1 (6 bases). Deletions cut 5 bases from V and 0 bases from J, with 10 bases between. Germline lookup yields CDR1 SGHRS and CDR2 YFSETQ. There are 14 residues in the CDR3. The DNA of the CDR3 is TGCGCCAGCAGAGTAGGACAGAGCACAGATACGCAGTATTTT. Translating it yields CASRVGQSTDTQYF. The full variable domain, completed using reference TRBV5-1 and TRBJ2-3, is KAGVTQTPRYLIKTRGQQVTLSCSPISGHRSVSWYQQTPGQGLQFLFEYFSETQRNKGNFPGRFSGRQFSNSRSEMNVSTLELGDSALYLCASRVGQSTDTQYFGPGTRLTVL.

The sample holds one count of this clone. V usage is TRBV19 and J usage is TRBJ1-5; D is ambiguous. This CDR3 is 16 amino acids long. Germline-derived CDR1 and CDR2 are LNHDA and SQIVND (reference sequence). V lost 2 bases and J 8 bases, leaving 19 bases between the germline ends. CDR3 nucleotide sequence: TGTGCCAGTAGTATATCGGTCAAAGCGGGTAGAGAGCCCCAGCATTTT. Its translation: CASSISVKAGREPQHF.

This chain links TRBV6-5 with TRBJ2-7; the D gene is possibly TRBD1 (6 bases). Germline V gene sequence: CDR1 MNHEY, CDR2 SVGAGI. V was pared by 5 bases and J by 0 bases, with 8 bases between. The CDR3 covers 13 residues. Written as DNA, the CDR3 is TGTGCCAGCAGTGGACAGCACTCCTACGAGCAGTACTTC. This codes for CASSGQHSYEQYF.

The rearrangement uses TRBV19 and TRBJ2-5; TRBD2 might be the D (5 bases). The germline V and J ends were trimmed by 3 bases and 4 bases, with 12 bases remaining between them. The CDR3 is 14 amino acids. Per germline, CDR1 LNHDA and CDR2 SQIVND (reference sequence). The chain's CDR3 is CASSIWGARETQYF. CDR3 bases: TGTGCCAGTAGTATTTGGGGAGCGCGAGAGACCCAGTACTTC. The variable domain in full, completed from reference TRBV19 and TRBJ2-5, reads DGGITQSPKYLFRKEGQNVTLSCEQNLNHDAMYWYRQDPGQGLRLIYYSQIVNDFQKGDIAEGYSVSREKKESFPLTVTSAQKNPTAFYLCASSIWGARETQYFGPGTRLLVL.

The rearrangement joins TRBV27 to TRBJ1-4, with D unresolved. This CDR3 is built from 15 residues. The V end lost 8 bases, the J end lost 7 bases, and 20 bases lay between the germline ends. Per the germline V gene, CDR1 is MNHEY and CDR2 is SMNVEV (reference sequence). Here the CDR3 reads CASGRGRNVFEKLFF. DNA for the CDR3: TGTGCCAGCGGGAGAGGCCGGAACGTTTTTGAAAAACTGTTTTTT.

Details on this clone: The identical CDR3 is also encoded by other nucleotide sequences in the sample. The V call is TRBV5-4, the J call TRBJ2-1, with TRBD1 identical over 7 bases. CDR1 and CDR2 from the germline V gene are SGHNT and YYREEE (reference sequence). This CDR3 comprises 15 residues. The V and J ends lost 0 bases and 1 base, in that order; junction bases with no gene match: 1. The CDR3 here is CASSLGQGSYNEQFF. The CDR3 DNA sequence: TGTGCCAGCAGCTTGGGACAGGGATCCTACAATGAGCAGTTCTTC.

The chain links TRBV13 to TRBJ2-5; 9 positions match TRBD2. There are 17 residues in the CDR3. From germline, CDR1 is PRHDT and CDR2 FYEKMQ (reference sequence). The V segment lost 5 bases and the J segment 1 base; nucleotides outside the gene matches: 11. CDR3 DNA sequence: TGTGCCAGCAGCCTAAATCGGGGTAGCGGGAGCCAAGAGACCCAGTACTTC. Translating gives CASSLNRGSGSQETQYF. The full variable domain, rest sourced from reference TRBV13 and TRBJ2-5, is AAGVIQSPRHLIKEKRETATLKCYPIPRHDTVYWYQQGPGQDPQFLISFYEKMQSDKGSIPDRFSAQQFSDYHSELNMSSLELGDSALYFCASSLNRGSGSQETQYFGPGTRLLVL.

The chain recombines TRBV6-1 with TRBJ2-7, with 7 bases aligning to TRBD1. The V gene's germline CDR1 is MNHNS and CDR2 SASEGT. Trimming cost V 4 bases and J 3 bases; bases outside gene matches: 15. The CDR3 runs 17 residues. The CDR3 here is CASSAITGVRSLYEQYF. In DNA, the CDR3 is TGTGCCAGCAGTGCCATTACAGGGGTGAGGTCCCTCTACGAGCAGTACTTC.

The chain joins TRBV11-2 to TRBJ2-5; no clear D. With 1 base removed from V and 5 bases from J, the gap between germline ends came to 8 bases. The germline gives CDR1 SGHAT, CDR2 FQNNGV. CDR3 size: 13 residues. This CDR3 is CASSLGTAETQYF. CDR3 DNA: TGTGCCAGCAGCTTAGGGACGGCGGAGACCCAGTACTTC.

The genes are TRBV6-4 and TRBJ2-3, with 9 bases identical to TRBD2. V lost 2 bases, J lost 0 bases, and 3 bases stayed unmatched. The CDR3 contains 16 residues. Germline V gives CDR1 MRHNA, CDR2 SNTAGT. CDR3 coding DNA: TGTGCCAGCAGTGACGCAGCGGGAGGAAGCACAGATACGCAGTATTTT. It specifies CASSDAAGGSTDTQYF.

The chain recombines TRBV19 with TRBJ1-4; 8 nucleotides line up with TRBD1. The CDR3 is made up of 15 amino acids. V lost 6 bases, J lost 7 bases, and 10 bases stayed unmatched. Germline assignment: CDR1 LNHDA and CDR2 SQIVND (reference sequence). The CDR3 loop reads CASSSTGGKGEKLFF. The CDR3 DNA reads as TGTGCCAGTAGCTCCACAGGGGGTAAGGGTGAAAAACTGTTTTTT.

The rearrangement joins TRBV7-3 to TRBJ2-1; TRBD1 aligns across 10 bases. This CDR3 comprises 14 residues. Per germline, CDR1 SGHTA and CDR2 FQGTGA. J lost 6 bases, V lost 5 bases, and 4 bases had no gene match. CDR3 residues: CASSRDRGGNEQFF. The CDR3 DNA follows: TGTGCCAGCAGCCGGGACAGGGGAGGCAATGAGCAGTTCTTC. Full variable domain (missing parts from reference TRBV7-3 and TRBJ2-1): GAGVSQTPSNKVTEKGKYVELRCDPISGHTALYWYRQSLGQGPEFLIYFQGTGAADDSGLPNDRFFAVRPEGSVSTLKIQRTERGDSAVYLCASSRDRGGNEQFFGPGTRLTVL.

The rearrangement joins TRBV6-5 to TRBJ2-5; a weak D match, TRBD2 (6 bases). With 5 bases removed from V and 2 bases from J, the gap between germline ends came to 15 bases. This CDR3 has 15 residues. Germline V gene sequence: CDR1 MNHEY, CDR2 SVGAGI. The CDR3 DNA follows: TGTGCCAGCAGTACCCAGCGGGCCTTTCAAGAGACCCAGTACTTC. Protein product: CASSTQRAFQETQYF.

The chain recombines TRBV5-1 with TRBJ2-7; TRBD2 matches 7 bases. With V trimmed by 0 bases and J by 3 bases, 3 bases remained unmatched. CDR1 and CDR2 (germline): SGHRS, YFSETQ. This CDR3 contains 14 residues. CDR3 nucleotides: TGCGCCAGCAGCTTGGGGCTAGCGGACTACGAGCAGTACTTC. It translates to CASSLGLADYEQYF.